Listed here are 24 T cell receptor beta chains from one sample, sequenced in a study of immune cell composition in non-small cell lung cancer. Here immunoSEQ multiplex PCR was the method, and the copy in TCRdb shows in-frame clones only, minus some. The sample records several thousand clones, about 80% being singletons. The sample consisted of lung tumor tissue. The receptors derive from a human donor with non-small cell lung cancer.

CDR3 DNA: TGTGCCAGCAGCCCGTGGACAGGGGGCGGCAACATTCAGTACTTC. Translating it yields CASSPWTGGGNIQYF. The chain is built from TRBV7-2 and TRBJ2-4, with 11 bases aligning to TRBD1. CDR1 SGHTA and CDR2 FQGNSA come from the germline V gene. The trim removed 5 bases at V and 7 bases at J, leaving 7 bases unmatched. The CDR3 totals 15 residues.

The chain combines TRBV7-3 with TRBJ2-1, with D perhaps TRBD2 (5 bases). The CDR3 runs 16 residues. Germline CDR1 reads SGHTA; CDR2 reads FQGTGA. V lost 1 base, J lost 2 bases, and 12 bases lay in between. CDR3 amino acids: CASSLRPTRAYNEQFF. The CDR3 DNA sequence: TGTGCCAGCAGCTTAAGACCCACGCGGGCCTACAATGAGCAGTTCTTC.

The chain carries TRBV28 and TRBJ2-3; a possible D gene is TRBD1 (5 bases). There are 19 residues in the CDR3. Germline assignment: CDR1 MDHEN and CDR2 SYDVKM. V lost 7 bases, J lost 0 bases, and 26 bases lay in between. The CDR3 region is CASTPTVLGQGKSTDTQYF. CDR3 in DNA: TGTGCCAGCACTCCGACAGTACTGGGGCAGGGAAAAAGCACAGATACGCAGTATTTT.

This chain links TRBV13 with TRBJ2-1; D not certain. The CDR3 consists of 12 residues. Per germline, CDR1 PRHDT and CDR2 FYEKMQ (reference sequence). The ends were cut back, 7 bases at V and 9 bases at J, with 13 bases in the middle. The CDR3 sequence is CASTSPPGEQFF. CDR3 bases: TGTGCCAGCACCTCACCACCGGGTGAGCAGTTCTTC.

Only a few counts were recorded for this clone. This chain connects TRBV2 to TRBJ2-7; 7 bases are a match to TRBD1. This CDR3 has 13 residues. The V gene's germline CDR1 is SNHLY and CDR2 FYNNEI. V gave up 4 bases and J gave up 4 bases; unmatched junction bases: 4. In DNA, the CDR3 is TGTGCCAGCAGTGTAGGGGGCGGGTACGAGCAGTACTTC. The encoded protein is CASSVGGGYEQYF.

V and J are TRBV19 and TRBJ2-1; no clear D. The V end lost 5 bases, the J end lost 7 bases, and 9 bases lay between the germline ends. Germline CDR1 LNHDA, CDR2 SQIVND (reference sequence). The CDR3 totals 12 residues. The DNA of the CDR3 is TGTGCCAGTAGTGCTCGTCTAAATGAGCAGTTCTTC. Protein product: CASSARLNEQFF.

The rearrangement joins TRBV18 to TRBJ1-1, with a tentative D call TRBD1 (6 bases). Per the germline V gene, CDR1 is KGHSH and CDR2 is LQKENI. Trimming took off 2 bases at V and 11 bases at J, with 15 bases between the two ends. The CDR3 runs 13 residues. The CDR3 bases are TGTGCCAGCTCACCAACACAGGGTTCGGACGCTTTCTTT. Translation gives CASSPTQGSDAFF.

This chain uses TRBV5-6 with TRBJ2-5; 11 bases match TRBD2. Germline V gene sequence: CDR1 SGHDT, CDR2 YYEEEE. This CDR3 region has 17 residues. V shed 4 bases, J shed 1 base, and the junction held 9 bases outside the gene matches. CDR3 residues: CASSRYFSGGGQETQYF. For the CDR3, the DNA is TGTGCCAGCAGCCGTTACTTTAGCGGGGGGGGCCAAGAGACCCAGTACTTC.

The genes are TRBV7-9 and TRBJ2-3; 10 nucleotides agree with TRBD2. V lost 11 bases and J lost 5; bases outside the gene matches: 10. CDR3 length equals 14 residues. CDR1 is SEHNR and CDR2 is FQNEAQ in the germline V gene (reference sequence). The chain's CDR3 is CAAQAGGVQDTQYF. The CDR3, as DNA: TGTGCCGCCCAAGCGGGAGGGGTTCAAGATACGCAGTATTTT.

CDR3 nucleotides: TGTGCCAGCAGCACTGACGGACCCTCAGTGCAGTACTTC. This encodes CASSTDGPSVQYF. The chain employs TRBV28 and TRBJ2-7, with unresolved D. Germline-derived CDR1 and CDR2 are MDHEN and SYDVKM. The V gene lost 6 bases and the J gene lost 9 bases, with 18 bases spanning the gap. The CDR3 has 13 residues.

The chain joins TRBV11-1 to TRBJ1-2, with TRBD1 matching 7 bases. From germline, CDR1 is SGHAT and CDR2 FQDESV (reference sequence). With V trimmed by 2 bases and J by 4 bases, 7 bases remained unmatched. This CDR3 is built from 15 residues. CDR3 coding DNA: TGTGCCAGCAGCTTATCCCCGGGACAGACCTATGGCTACACCTTC. Translated: CASSLSPGQTYGYTF. The entire variable domain, with the rest obtained from reference TRBV11-1 and TRBJ1-2, is as follows: EAEVAQSPRYKITEKSQAVAFWCDPISGHATLYWYRQILGQGPELLVQFQDESVVDDSQLPKDRFSAERLKGVDSTLKIQPAELGDSAMYLCASSLSPGQTYGYTFGSGTRLTVV.

This clone has a handful of counts. The chain links TRBV2 to TRBJ1-3; D gene uncertain. CDR1 and CDR2 from the germline V gene are SNHLY and FYNNEI. Trimming cost V 4 bases and J 2 bases, with 9 bases left between them. This CDR3 is 14 amino acids long. The CDR3 loop is CASSVTAAGNTIYF. CDR3 nucleotide sequence: TGTGCCAGCAGTGTTACGGCAGCTGGAAACACCATATATTTT.

Note on this clone: The junction and the germline gene differ at one end; a read error may be behind it. This chain's CDR3 is CASSLSTGAYGYTF. CDR3 in DNA: TGTGCCAGCAGTCTATCGACAGGGGCCTATGGCTACACCTTC. The chain links TRBV27 to TRBJ1-2; TRBD1 aligns across 8 bases. The CDR3 runs 14 residues. Germline CDR1 and CDR2: MNHEY and SMNVEV (reference sequence).

This clone was seen only once. The V and J genes are TRBV6-6 and TRBJ2-5, with D perhaps matching TRBD1 (6 bases). CDR1 is MNHNY and CDR2 is SVGAGI in the germline V gene (reference sequence). The CDR3 runs to 14 residues. V lost 6 bases to trimming and J lost 5 bases, with 16 bases between them. CDR3 DNA sequence: TGTGCCAGCAGCGTAGGAAGGGGGTGGGAGACCCAGTACTTC. Translated, it gives CASSVGRGWETQYF.

The chain uses TRBV5-6 and TRBJ1-1; 9 bases match TRBD1. This CDR3 spans 14 amino acids. From germline, CDR1 is SGHDT and CDR2 YYEEEE. The ends lost 4 bases at V and 6 bases at J; junction bases unmatched: 7. The CDR3 loop reads CASSLQGQGSEAFF. The CDR3 DNA is TGTGCCAGCAGCCTTCAGGGACAGGGCTCTGAAGCTTTCTTT.

The V and J genes are TRBV6-4 and TRBJ2-7; the match to TRBD1 covers 8 bases. The CDR3 has 12 residues. The germline gives CDR1 MRHNA, CDR2 SNTAGT. J was trimmed by 5 bases and V by 8 bases; bases with no gene match: 5. The CDR3: CASGTGTDEQYF. Here the CDR3 DNA reads TGTGCCAGCGGGACAGGTACCGACGAGCAGTACTTC.

This rearrangement joins TRBV19 to TRBJ2-3; 7 bases map to TRBD2. Germline V gene data show CDR1 as LNHDA and CDR2 as SQIVND (reference sequence). The CDR3 has 16 amino acids. V lost 1 base to trimming and J lost 8 bases; unmatched junction nucleotides: 12. CDR3 bases: TGTGCCAGTAGTATAGGTCCTAGCGGCCTTAGCGGTACGCAGTATTTT. Translation: CASSIGPSGLSGTQYF. The complete variable domain, with remaining parts taken from reference TRBV19 and TRBJ2-3, reads DGGITQSPKYLFRKEGQNVTLSCEQNLNHDAMYWYRQDPGQGLRLIYYSQIVNDFQKGDIAEGYSVSREKKESFPLTVTSAQKNPTAFYLCASSIGPSGLSGTQYFGPGTRLTVL.

The rearrangement links TRBV9 to TRBJ2-1; the match to TRBD1 covers 10 bases. Trimming removed 2 bases from V and 7 bases from J; junction bases left unmatched: 12. The germline gives CDR1 SGDLS, CDR2 YYNGEE. The CDR3 loop spans 17 amino acids. The CDR3 loop reads CASSVRGDRGSGNEQFF. CDR3 bases: TGTGCCAGCAGCGTGCGTGGGGACAGGGGTTCGGGTAATGAGCAGTTCTTC.

The V call is TRBV6-5, the J call TRBJ2-1; 8 bases agree with TRBD2. The CDR3 consists of 15 residues. Unmatched junction bases numbered 11, after V lost 5 bases and J lost 8 bases. The germline V gene encodes CDR1 MNHEY and CDR2 SVGAGI. The CDR3 reads CASSQRAGVDHEQFF. CDR3 DNA sequence: TGTGCCAGCAGTCAACGAGCGGGAGTTGATCATGAGCAGTTCTTC.

This chain uses TRBV5-1 with TRBJ1-1; D is unclear. The germline V and J ends were trimmed by 4 bases and 4 bases, with 14 bases remaining between them. This CDR3 comprises 14 residues. Germline CDR1 and CDR2: SGHRS and YFSETQ. The CDR3 spells CASSLDVGSTEAFF. The DNA for the CDR3 is TGCGCCAGCAGCCTGGACGTCGGGTCCACTGAAGCTTTCTTT.

This clone has just a few counts. The chain employs TRBV5-1 and TRBJ2-2, with unresolved D. Per the germline V gene, CDR1 is SGHRS and CDR2 is YFSETQ. CDR3 length equals 16 residues. With 4 bases removed from V and 0 bases from J, the gap between germline ends came to 13 bases. The CDR3 here is CASSARSGPNTGELFF. As DNA, the CDR3 is TGCGCCAGCAGCGCCCGTAGTGGTCCGAACACCGGGGAGCTGTTTTTT. The full variable domain, completed using reference TRBV5-1 and TRBJ2-2, is KAGVTQTPRYLIKTRGQQVTLSCSPISGHRSVSWYQQTPGQGLQFLFEYFSETQRNKGNFPGRFSGRQFSNSRSEMNVSTLELGDSALYLCASSARSGPNTGELFFGEGSRLTVL.

This clone was counted between two and nine times. This chain links TRBV11-2 with TRBJ1-6; weak D call: TRBD1 (6 bases). The CDR3 contains 15 residues. The V gene lost 3 bases and the J gene lost 10 bases, with 16 bases spanning the gap. Germline V gene data show CDR1 as SGHAT and CDR2 as FQNNGV. The CDR3 nucleotides are TGTGCCAGCAGCTTCTTGGACAGCCAGGGGTCACCCCTCCACTTT. It yields the protein CASSFLDSQGSPLHF. Full variable domain (missing parts from reference TRBV11-2 and TRBJ1-6): EAGVAQSPRYKIIEKRQSVAFWCNPISGHATLYWYQQILGQGPKLLIQFQNNGVVDDSQLPKDRFSAERLKGVDSTLKIQPAKLEDSAVYLCASSFLDSQGSPLHFGNGTRLTVT.

The chain combines TRBV28 with TRBJ2-1; perhaps TRBD2 as D (6 bases). Trimming left V 3 bases short and J 10 bases short, with 13 bases between. The germline V gene encodes CDR1 MDHEN and CDR2 SYDVKM. The CDR3 covers 13 residues. The CDR3 region has the DNA TGTGCCAGCAGTTTGACGGGGGACGACGAGCAGTTCTTC. Its protein is CASSLTGDDEQFF.

The chain has TRBV25-1 and TRBJ2-7; 8 nucleotides line up with TRBD1. J lost 2 bases, V lost 2 bases, and 2 bases had no gene match. This CDR3 region has 14 residues. Germline V gene sequence: CDR1 MGHDK, CDR2 SYGVNS. This CDR3 reads CASSERQGTYEQYF. DNA of the CDR3: TGTGCCAGCAGTGAACGACAGGGGACCTACGAGCAGTACTTC.